A single sample gave rise to the 28 T cell receptor beta chains below, sequenced in a study of T cell responses to AZD1222 COVID-19 vaccine. Sequencing was performed with immunoSEQ multiplex PCR; in TCRdb, only in-frame clones are kept and a portion is missing. The table includes about 180,000 clones, approximately 92% detected once. This material consisted of peripheral blood, taken on day 0 of AZD1222 vaccination. Receptor source: an adult in good health.

The chain uses TRBV7-9 and TRBJ1-1; a possible D gene is TRBD1 (6 bases). This CDR3 is built from 13 residues. In germline, CDR1 is SEHNR, CDR2 FQNEAQ (reference sequence). The V gene lost 5 bases and the J gene lost 8 bases, with 15 bases spanning the gap. The CDR3 region is CASSGMGRGEAFF. CDR3 coding DNA: TGTGCCAGCAGCGGGATGGGCAGGGGCGAAGCTTTCTTT.

J is TRBJ2-7 and V is TRBV7-9, with D perhaps TRBD2 (5 bases). This CDR3 comprises 13 residues. Germline CDR1 is SEHNR and CDR2 is FQNEAQ (reference sequence). Trimming took off 5 bases at V and 6 bases at J, with 14 bases between the two ends. The CDR3 loop reads CASSPPLEGEQYF. CDR3 in DNA: TGTGCCAGCAGCCCCCCCCTCGAGGGCGAGCAGTACTTC.

This chain links TRBV19 with TRBJ1-1, with D uncertain. In germline, CDR1 is LNHDA, CDR2 SQIVND (reference sequence). Trimming removed 0 bases from V and 4 bases from J, with 15 bases in between. The CDR3 runs 16 residues. The CDR3 is CASSIDPHEGVTEAFF. The CDR3 region has the DNA TGTGCCAGTAGTATAGATCCTCACGAGGGAGTCACTGAAGCTTTCTTT.

The chain couples TRBV27 to TRBJ1-1; D possibly corresponds to TRBD1 (6 bases). V was cut by 11 bases and J by 4 bases, with 14 bases left in between. Germline V gene data show CDR1 as MNHEY and CDR2 as SMNVEV (reference sequence). The CDR3 is 12 residues long. CDR3 sequence: CAGNVDSTEAFF. DNA of the CDR3: TGTGCCGGCAACGTGGACAGCACTGAAGCTTTCTTT.

This chain links TRBV12-5 with TRBJ2-7; a possible D gene is TRBD2 (5 bases). The germline gives CDR1 LGHNT, CDR2 FRNRAP. V lost 6 bases and J 4 bases, leaving 16 bases between the germline ends. The length of the CDR3 is 14 residues. The CDR3 nucleotides are TGTGCTAGTGGACAAATCGGGATAGGGTACGAGCAGTACTTC. Its translation: CASGQIGIGYEQYF.

The chain employs TRBV18 and TRBJ1-1; 7 bases match TRBD1. Germline CDR1 KGHSH, CDR2 LQKENI. The CDR3 sequence is 15 residues long. Unmatched junction bases numbered 6, after V lost 3 bases and J lost 2 bases. As DNA, the CDR3 is TGTGCCAGCTCACCGTCACAGGGGTTAAACACTGAAGCTTTCTTT. As protein: CASSPSQGLNTEAFF.

The V gene is TRBV7-9, the J gene TRBJ2-7, with D possibly matching TRBD1 (5 bases). Per the germline V gene, CDR1 is SEHNR and CDR2 is FQNEAQ (reference sequence). The CDR3 runs to 16 residues. V lost 1 base and J lost 0, with 13 bases in between. The CDR3 protein is CASSLGVGADSYEQYF. The DNA for the CDR3 is TGTGCCAGCAGCTTAGGCGTTGGGGCGGACTCCTACGAGCAGTACTTC.

This clone occurred once. V gene TRBV14 combines with J gene TRBJ1-2; D remains unclear. V gave up 4 bases and J gave up 0 bases, with 6 bases separating them. The germline CDR1 and CDR2 sequences are SGHDN and FVKESK. The CDR3 has 13 amino acids. The CDR3 sequence: CASSLVPNYGYTF. In nucleotides, the CDR3 is TGTGCCAGCAGCCTTGTTCCTAACTATGGCTACACCTTC.

V gene TRBV19 combines with J gene TRBJ2-1, with 7 positions matching TRBD2. The CDR3 totals 15 residues. The V gene end was trimmed by 4 bases and the J gene end by 9 bases; junction bases not matched to a gene: 12. Germline loops: CDR1 LNHDA, CDR2 SQIVND (reference sequence). DNA of the CDR3: TGTGCCAGTAGTAGGAGGGAGGGCCAAGTGTCTGAGCAGTTCTTC. Protein product: CASSRREGQVSEQFF. The variable domain in full, with the rest retrieved from reference TRBV19 and TRBJ2-1, is DGGITQSPKYLFRKEGQNVTLSCEQNLNHDAMYWYRQDPGQGLRLIYYSQIVNDFQKGDIAEGYSVSREKKESFPLTVTSAQKNPTAFYLCASSRREGQVSEQFFGPGTRLTVL.

The chain combines TRBV6-5 with TRBJ2-7, with D tentatively TRBD1 (5 bases). From germline, CDR1 is MNHEY and CDR2 SVGAGI. This CDR3 spans 14 amino acids. V was shortened by 3 bases and J by 3 bases, with 12 bases between the two germline ends. The CDR3 region has the DNA TGTGCCAGCAGTTATGGAGACAGAGGCTACGAGCAGTACTTC. Its protein is CASSYGDRGYEQYF.

The chain has TRBV7-5 and TRBJ2-1; the DNA was not used to check the table's D call, TRBD2. TRBV7-5 is given as a pseudogene. CDR3 length: 18 amino acids. This CDR3 reads CVRSFGTSGRAWMGEQFF. In nucleotides, the CDR3 is TGTGTCAGAAGCTTCGGGACTAGCGGGAGGGCCTGGATGGGTGAGCAGTTCTTC.

V and J are TRBV7-8 and TRBJ1-4; no clear D gene. The CDR3 consists of 14 residues. V was trimmed by 1 base and J by 7 bases, leaving 10 bases between them. CDR1 is SGHVS and CDR2 is FQNEAQ in the germline V gene. For the CDR3, the DNA is TGTGCCAGCAGCTTAGGAGGGAGGACTGAAAAACTGTTTTTT. It is translated as CASSLGGRTEKLFF.

This chain joins TRBV9 and TRBJ2-7, with D unclear. The germline CDR1 and CDR2 sequences are SGDLS and YYNGEE. The V end was cut by 3 bases, the J end by 2 bases, with 3 bases between. The CDR3 has 11 amino acids. The CDR3 is CASSGAYEQYF. In DNA form, the CDR3 reads TGTGCCAGCAGCGGGGCCTACGAGCAGTACTTC.

The chain has TRBV11-1 and TRBJ1-1; D remains unclear. This CDR3 contains 14 residues. The germline V gene encodes CDR1 SGHAT and CDR2 FQDESV (reference sequence). V was pared by 2 bases and J by 3 bases, with 10 bases between. The CDR3: CASSLPEGYTEAFF. The CDR3 bases are TGTGCCAGCAGCTTACCCGAGGGATACACTGAAGCTTTCTTT.

The chain uses TRBV29-1 and TRBJ1-1; D remains unclear. The CDR3 is 13 amino acids. V shed 7 bases and J shed 0 bases, with 12 bases lying between them. Germline CDR1 and CDR2: SQVTM and ANQGSEA. CDR3 nucleotides: TGCAGCGGTACGGGCCACTTGAACACTGAAGCTTTCTTT. This sequence encodes CSGTGHLNTEAFF.

The rearrangement uses TRBV5-4 and TRBJ2-3; 12 positions match TRBD2. The germline V gene encodes CDR1 SGHNT and CDR2 YYREEE (reference sequence). The CDR3 extends over 15 amino acids. V lost 2 bases, J lost 5 bases, and 3 bases stayed unmatched. The CDR3 loop reads CASSLRTSGIDTQYF. CDR3 sequence (DNA): TGTGCCAGCAGCTTACGGACTAGCGGGATAGATACGCAGTATTTT.

The gene calls are TRBV2 and TRBJ2-3, with TRBD2 matching over 13 bases. CDR3 length equals 18 residues. Germline CDR1 and CDR2: SNHLY and FYNNEI. V shed 6 bases, J shed 5 bases, and the junction held 14 bases outside the gene matches. CDR3 region: CASRLNPGLAGKGDTQYF. The CDR3 region has the DNA TGTGCCAGCAGATTAAATCCGGGACTAGCGGGAAAGGGAGATACGCAGTATTTT.

The chain employs TRBV12-5 and TRBJ1-6, with D perhaps matching TRBD1 (6 bases). V dropped 5 bases and J dropped 4 bases, with 9 bases sitting between them. Germline values: CDR1 LGHNT, CDR2 FRNRAP. The CDR3 is made up of 14 amino acids. CDR3 amino acids: CASGQTGYNSPLHF. CDR3 nucleotide sequence: TGTGCTAGTGGTCAGACAGGTTATAATTCACCCCTCCACTTT. Variable domain in full (rest from reference TRBV12-5 and TRBJ1-6): DARVTQTPRHKVTEMGQEVTMRCQPILGHNTVFWYRQTMMQGLELLAYFRNRAPLDDSGMPKDRFSAEMPDATLATLKIQPSEPRDSAVYFCASGQTGYNSPLHFGNGTRLTVT.

The chain couples TRBV11-3 to TRBJ2-2, with D perhaps matching TRBD1 or TRBD2 (5 bases each). This CDR3 has 19 amino acids. Germline CDR1 SGHNT, CDR2 YENEEA. V dropped 1 base and J dropped 4 bases, with 22 bases sitting between them. Here the CDR3 reads CASSLGRGRADRGTGELFF. DNA of the CDR3: TGTGCCAGCAGCTTAGGAAGGGGCCGGGCCGATCGGGGCACCGGGGAGCTGTTTTTT.

The V and J genes are TRBV18 and TRBJ1-4; D remains ambiguous. This CDR3 region has 15 residues. The germline V and J ends were trimmed by 1 base and 2 bases, with 8 bases remaining between them. Germline V CDR1 and CDR2: KGHSH, LQKENI. In DNA form, the CDR3 reads TGTGCCAGCTCACCACTCCGTGCTACTAATGAAAAACTGTTTTTT. Protein: CASSPLRATNEKLFF.

This chain uses TRBV6-5 with TRBJ2-1, with a tentative D call TRBD2 (6 bases). Trimming removed 2 bases from V and 10 bases from J, with 9 bases in between. The CDR3 spans 12 residues. Germline CDR1 reads MNHEY; CDR2 reads SVGAGI. The CDR3 nucleotides are TGTGCCAGCAGTTACCTCGGAGGGGAGCAGTTCTTC. Translated: CASSYLGGEQFF.

V is TRBV2 and J is TRBJ2-2, with TRBD1 matching over 8 bases. The CDR3 extends over 15 amino acids. The V and J ends lost 6 bases and 3 bases, in that order; junction bases with no gene match: 6. CDR1 and CDR2 from the germline V gene are SNHLY and FYNNEI. The CDR3 DNA reads as TGTGCCAGCAGCCGGGACAGGCGCTACACCGGGGAGCTGTTTTTT. Its protein product is CASSRDRRYTGELFF.

The rearrangement joins TRBV16 to TRBJ1-4; 7 bases map to TRBD1. The germline V gene has CDR1 KGHSY and CDR2 FQNENV. The CDR3 consists of 14 residues. V shed 4 bases and J 7 bases; nucleotides not matched to a gene: 6. The CDR3 nucleotides read TGTGCCAGCAGCCCCCGACAGGGTTTTGAAAAACTGTTTTTT. This sequence encodes CASSPRQGFEKLFF.

The J gene is TRBJ2-1, the V gene TRBV11-2, with D uncertain. The CDR3 is 15 residues long. Trimming took 1 base from V and 0 from J, leaving 7 bases between them. The V gene's germline CDR1 is SGHAT and CDR2 FQNNGV. The DNA of the CDR3 is TGTGCCAGCAGCTTAGTTCAGAGCTCCTACAATGAGCAGTTCTTC. Translation: CASSLVQSSYNEQFF. The full variable domain, its missing parts supplied by reference TRBV11-2 and TRBJ2-1, is EAGVAQSPRYKIIEKRQSVAFWCNPISGHATLYWYQQILGQGPKLLIQFQNNGVVDDSQLPKDRFSAERLKGVDSTLKIQPAKLEDSAVYLCASSLVQSSYNEQFFGPGTRLTVL.

The CDR3, as DNA: TGTGCCAGCAGGCCGGGACAGGGTAGTGAAAAACTGTTTTTT. Its protein product is CASRPGQGSEKLFF. V usage is TRBV6-5 and J usage is TRBJ1-4, with 9 bases aligning to TRBD1. The CDR3 runs 14 residues. Germline-derived CDR1 and CDR2 are MNHEY and SVGAGI. V shed 6 bases, J shed 7 bases, and the junction held 6 bases outside the gene matches.

The chain is built from TRBV5-4 and TRBJ1-2; 7 nucleotides line up with TRBD1. This CDR3 is built from 15 residues. CDR1 and CDR2 from the germline V gene are SGHNT and YYREEE (reference sequence). The V gene end was trimmed by 4 bases and the J gene end by 2 bases; junction bases not matched to a gene: 8. The CDR3 coding sequence is TGTGCCAGCAGCCACGGGGGACAGAGGAACTATGGCTACACCTTC. Amino acids: CASSHGGQRNYGYTF. The variable domain in full, completed from reference TRBV5-4 and TRBJ1-2, reads ETGVTQSPTHLIKTRGQQVTLRCSSQSGHNTVSWYQQALGQGPQFIFQYYREEENGRGNFPPRFSGLQFPNYSSELNVNALELDDSALYLCASSHGGQRNYGYTFGSGTRLTVV.

This clone appeared once. The chain combines TRBV7-9 with TRBJ1-4; 11 positions agree with TRBD1. Trimming at V came to 5 bases and at J to 7 bases, leaving 6 bases not matched to a gene. CDR3 length: 15 residues. Germline V gene sequence: CDR1 SEHNR, CDR2 FQNEAQ (reference sequence). CDR3: CASSPTGTGGEKLFF. CDR3 DNA: TGTGCCAGCAGCCCTACCGGGACAGGGGGTGAAAAACTGTTTTTT.

The rearrangement joins TRBV5-4 to TRBJ1-3; D not certain. The V end was cut by 4 bases, the J end by 0 bases, with 11 bases between. The CDR3 is made up of 15 amino acids. Per germline, CDR1 SGHNT and CDR2 YYREEE (reference sequence). CDR3 nucleotides: TGTGCCAGCAGCGACGACCGGAGCTCTGGAAACACCATATATTTT. It codes for CASSDDRSSGNTIYF.